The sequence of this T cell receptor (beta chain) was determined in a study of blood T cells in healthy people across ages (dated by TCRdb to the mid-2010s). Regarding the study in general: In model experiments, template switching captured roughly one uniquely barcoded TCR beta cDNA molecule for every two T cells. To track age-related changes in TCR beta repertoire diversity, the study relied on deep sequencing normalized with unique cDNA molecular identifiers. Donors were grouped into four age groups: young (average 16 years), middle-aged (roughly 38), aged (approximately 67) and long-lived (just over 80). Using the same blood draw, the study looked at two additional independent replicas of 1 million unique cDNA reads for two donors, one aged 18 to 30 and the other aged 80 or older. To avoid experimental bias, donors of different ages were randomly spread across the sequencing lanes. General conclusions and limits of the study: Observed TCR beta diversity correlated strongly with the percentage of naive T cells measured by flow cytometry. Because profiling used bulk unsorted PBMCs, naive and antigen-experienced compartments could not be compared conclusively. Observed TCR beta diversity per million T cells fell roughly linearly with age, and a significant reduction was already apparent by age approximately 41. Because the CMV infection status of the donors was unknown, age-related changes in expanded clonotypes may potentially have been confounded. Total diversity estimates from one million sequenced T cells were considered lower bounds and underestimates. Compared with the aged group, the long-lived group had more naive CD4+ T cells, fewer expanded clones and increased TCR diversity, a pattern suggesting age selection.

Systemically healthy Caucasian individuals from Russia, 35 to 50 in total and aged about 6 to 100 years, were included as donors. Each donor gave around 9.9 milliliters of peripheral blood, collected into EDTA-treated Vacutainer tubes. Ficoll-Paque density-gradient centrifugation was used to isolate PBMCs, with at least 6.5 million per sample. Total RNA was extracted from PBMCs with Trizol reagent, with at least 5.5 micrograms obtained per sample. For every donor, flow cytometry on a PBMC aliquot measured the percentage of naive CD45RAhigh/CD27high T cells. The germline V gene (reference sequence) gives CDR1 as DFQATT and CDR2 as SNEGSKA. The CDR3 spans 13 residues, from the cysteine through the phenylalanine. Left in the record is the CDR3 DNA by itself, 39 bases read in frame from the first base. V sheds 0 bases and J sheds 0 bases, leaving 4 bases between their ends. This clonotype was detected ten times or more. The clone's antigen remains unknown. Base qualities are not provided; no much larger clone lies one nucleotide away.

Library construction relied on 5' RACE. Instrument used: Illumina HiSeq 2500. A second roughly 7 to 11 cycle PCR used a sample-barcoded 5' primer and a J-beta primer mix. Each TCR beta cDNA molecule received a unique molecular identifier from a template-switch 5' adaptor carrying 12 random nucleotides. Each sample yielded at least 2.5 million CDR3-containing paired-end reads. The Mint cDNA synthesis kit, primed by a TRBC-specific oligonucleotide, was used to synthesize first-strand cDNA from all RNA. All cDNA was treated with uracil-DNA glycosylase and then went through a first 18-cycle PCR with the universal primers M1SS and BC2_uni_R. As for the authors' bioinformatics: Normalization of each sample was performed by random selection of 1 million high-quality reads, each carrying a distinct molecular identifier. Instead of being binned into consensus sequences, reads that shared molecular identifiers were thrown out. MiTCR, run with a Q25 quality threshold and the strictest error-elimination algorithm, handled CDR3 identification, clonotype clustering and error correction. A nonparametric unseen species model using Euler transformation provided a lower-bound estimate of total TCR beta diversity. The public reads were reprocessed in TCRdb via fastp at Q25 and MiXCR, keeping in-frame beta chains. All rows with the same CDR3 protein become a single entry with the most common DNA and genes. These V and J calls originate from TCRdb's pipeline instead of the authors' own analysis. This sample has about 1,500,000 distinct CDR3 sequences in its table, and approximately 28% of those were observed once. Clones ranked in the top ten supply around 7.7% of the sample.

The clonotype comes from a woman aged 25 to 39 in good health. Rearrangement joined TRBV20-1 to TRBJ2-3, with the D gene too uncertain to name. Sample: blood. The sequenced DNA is TGCAGTGCTAGAGACAGGAGCACAGATACGCAGTATTTT. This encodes CSARDRSTDTQYF.